The present T cell receptor beta chain was sequenced within a study of blood T cell repertoires in COVID-19. Looking at the study overall: Sites in the United States, Italy and Spain provided acute and convalescent COVID-19 samples.

Among Cohort 3 donors, those recovered had two negative PCRs, clearance, or symptom resolution. Note on this clone: Sequence at one end of the junction differs from germline and may be a read error.

This CDR3 has 16 amino acids. Germline V gene data show CDR1 as SSHAT and CDR2 as FNYEAQ (reference sequence). Source study methods: Reference gene primer amplification gave nucleated cell count estimates. This table comes from immunoSEQ multiplex PCR, and its TCRdb copy is limited to in-frame clones, with some not included. The V and J calls and clone size are taken from that table; D and trimming were inferred from the DNA. The table has about half a million clones, more than 85% seen once. This chain joins TRBV7-7 and TRBJ2-5; 12 nucleotides line up with TRBD2. The TCR sequence derives from an older woman who had recovered from COVID-19. Sequences were obtained from PBMCs or T cells enriched from blood (not recorded which). The CDR3: CASSSRTSGAQETQYF. Here the CDR3 DNA reads TGTGCTAGCAGCTCACGGACTAGCGGGGCCCAAGAGACCCAGTACTTC.